These 5 T cell receptor beta chains were sequenced from one sample in a study of beta chain features in type 1 diabetes. The study, taken as a whole, reports: Type 1 diabetes patients had TCRB CDR3s that were shorter (moderately but significantly so) in all four CD4+ subsets.

Expressed TCRB transcripts were sequenced because the entire RNA isolate underwent reverse transcription. TCRdb's copy holds only in-frame clones and misses some; the assay was immunoSEQ multiplex PCR. The top ten clones hold around 0.56% of a sample with some 160,000 clones, 8% to 9.5% of them seen once. Antigens of these TCRs are unknown. The sample consisted of central memory CD4+ T cells from blood. All receptors derive from a woman under 30 with type 1 diabetes.

This clone has more than one count but fewer than ten. In the same sample, other DNA sequences code for this CDR3. This sequence joins TRBV5-1 and TRBJ2-7; weak D call: TRBD1 (6 bases). V was pared by 0 bases and J by 3 bases, with 10 bases between. CDR1 and CDR2 (germline): SGHRS, YFSETQ. CDR3 length: 14 amino acids. The CDR3 here is CASSLGTAIYEQYF. CDR3 bases: TGCGCCAGCAGCTTGGGGACAGCCATCTACGAGCAGTACTTC.

V gene TRBV11-3 combines with J gene TRBJ1-1; D is possibly TRBD1 (5 bases). This CDR3 has 15 amino acids. V was cut by 0 bases and J by 4 bases, with 12 bases left in between. Germline V gene data show CDR1 as SGHNT and CDR2 as YENEEA. The CDR3 sequence is CASSLDRQGGTEAFF. CDR3 bases: TGTGCCAGCAGCTTAGATCGCCAGGGTGGCACTGAAGCTTTCTTT.

This sequence joins TRBV5-6 and TRBJ2-2; 12 bases align to TRBD2. V trimming: 3 bases; J trimming: 8 bases; junction bases outside the gene matches: 11. Germline CDR1 SGHDT, CDR2 YYEEEE. This CDR3 contains 17 residues. CDR3 nucleotide sequence: TGTGCCAGCAGCTGGAGTCTAGCGGGGGGGCCCGCGGGGGAGCTGTTTTTT. Residues: CASSWSLAGGPAGELFF.

The V and J genes are TRBV6-5 and TRBJ1-1; 7 bases align to TRBD1. Looked up from germline, CDR1 is MNHEY and CDR2 is SVGAGI. CDR3 size: 13 residues. J was trimmed by 9 bases and V by 4 bases; bases with no gene match: 8. The CDR3 region is CASSFIEGAQAFF. Here the CDR3 DNA reads TGTGCCAGCAGTTTCATCGAGGGGGCCCAAGCTTTCTTT.

This clone came up a few times. CDR3 in amino acids: CASSGTTSADTQYF. The CDR3, as DNA: TGTGCCAGCTCCGGGACTACCTCGGCAGATACGCAGTATTTT. The rearrangement joins TRBV18 to TRBJ2-3, with 7 bases identical to TRBD2. Germline CDR1 reads KGHSH; CDR2 reads LQKENI. The trim removed 6 bases at V and 4 bases at J, leaving 7 bases unmatched. The CDR3 runs 14 residues.